This T cell receptor beta chain was documented in a study of control samples from healthy donors and cancer patients (dated by TCRdb to the early 2020s). A note on this clone: What this receptor recognizes is not known. Base quality data are lacking; no much larger clone is found one base away.

The library came from the immunoSEQ multiplex PCR assay. TCRdb stores this immuneACCESS table with in-frame sequences only. Part of the clones is absent; in the studies checked, under half of the shortfall reflects unresolved V genes, and no reason is known for the rest. The sample includes under 200,000 clones, with around 90% observed a single time. The leading ten clones occupy roughly 0.7% of the sample. Spanning cysteine to phenylalanine, the CDR3 consists of 19 amino acids. Only the CDR3 part of the read is kept: 57 bases, read in frame from the first base. CDR1 and CDR2 (MNHEY, SVGEGT) derive from the germline V gene. Trimming takes 0 bases from V and 0 bases from J, and the germline ends sit 20 bases apart.

This chain is built from TRBV6-2 or TRBV6-3 and TRBJ2-5; the D gene is possibly TRBD1, with 6 bases matching. This clonotype originated in a woman aged 25 to 45 in good health. The sample comprised blood. This receptor carries the CDR3 CASSYSQAGAPKYQETQYF. The nucleotide sequence is TGTGCCAGCAGTTACTCTCAGGCAGGGGCGCCCAAGTACCAAGAGACCCAGTACTTC.